This T cell receptor (beta chain) was profiled in a study of shared clonotypes between healthy human individuals. TCRdb's table, derived via immunoSEQ multiplex PCR, lists solely in-frame clones and lacks some. The data show hundreds of thousands of clones, approximately 96% seen once. There are 12 residues in the CDR3. V was clipped by 6 bases and J by 4 bases, with 7 bases between them. Germline V lookup: CDR1 SEHNR, CDR2 FQNEAQ (reference sequence). In the naive CD8 group, cells lacked CD45RO and were positively selected for CCR7, so terminally differentiated effector memory CD45RA+ cells were left out.

This TCR came from a woman between 25 and 40 years old in good health. V gene TRBV7-9 combines with J gene TRBJ1-5; D remains unclear. Sequenced sample: naive CD8+ T cells sorted from blood. CDR3 residues: CASSRRNQPQHF. CDR3 in DNA: TGTGCCAGCAGTCGAAGAAATCAGCCCCAGCATTTT.